These 23 T cell receptor beta chains were all obtained from the same sample, sequenced in a study of T cells after posttransplantation cyclophosphamide. Method: immunoSEQ multiplex PCR; TCRdb's copy keeps in-frame clones and lacks some. Recorded here are about 25,000 clones, none singletons. The sequencing sample was made of PBMCs. These receptor sequences come from a man in his forties or fifties in good health, CMV-negative, and a related stem cell transplant donor.

This clone was counted many times. J is TRBJ1-4 and V is TRBV29-1, with 10 nucleotides matching TRBD1. Losses at the gene ends were 6 bases for V and 8 bases for J; bases not matched to a gene: 9. There are 14 residues in the CDR3. Per the germline V gene, CDR1 is SQVTM and CDR2 is ANQGSEA. This CDR3 reads CSVTYGTGEEKLFF. Here the CDR3 DNA reads TGCAGCGTCACATACGGGACAGGGGAAGAAAAACTGTTTTTT.

This clone was found many times. This chain links TRBV29-1 with TRBJ1-2; TRBD1 agrees at 7 bases. Germline V gene sequence: CDR1 SQVTM, CDR2 ANQGSEA. The CDR3 loop spans 12 amino acids. After removal of 4 bases from V and 8 bases from J, the junction contained 7 bases not matched to a gene. The CDR3 DNA follows: TGCAGCGTTGTTGAGGGGGCGGGAGGCTACACCTTC. This sequence encodes CSVVEGAGGYTF.

At least ten counts were recorded for this clone. The rearrangement joins TRBV5-1 to TRBJ2-5; D is ambiguous. In germline, CDR1 is SGHRS, CDR2 YFSETQ. There are 13 residues in the CDR3. V gave up 4 bases and J gave up 2 bases, with 9 bases separating them. The CDR3 region has the DNA TGCGCCAGCAGCGCCCAGCGTCAAGAGACCCAGTACTTC. Residues: CASSAQRQETQYF.

This clone was counted ten times or more. J is TRBJ2-2 and V is TRBV10-1; TRBD2 matches at 14 bases. Per the germline V gene, CDR1 is WNHNN and CDR2 is SYGVQD (reference sequence). This CDR3 has 16 residues. The junction had 3 bases not matched to a gene; V was cut back by 2 bases and J by 7 bases. The CDR3 DNA reads TGCGCCAGCAGTGAGGGGACTAGCGGGAGTCACGGGGAGCTGTTTTTT. It yields the protein CASSEGTSGSHGELFF.

This clone was observed many times. CDR3 amino acids: CASSFFPGRGGETQYF. The DNA of the CDR3 is TGTGCCAGCAGCTTTTTTCCAGGTCGGGGTGGCGAGACCCAGTACTTC. This chain links TRBV27 with TRBJ2-5; D perhaps matches TRBD2 (5 bases). V shed 6 bases and J shed 5 bases, with 22 bases lying between them. Germline CDR1 reads MNHEY; CDR2 reads SMNVEV (reference sequence). This CDR3 has 16 residues.

This clone occurred many times. This chain links TRBV5-1 with TRBJ1-6; D not resolved. The ends were cut back, 0 bases at V and 7 bases at J, with 11 bases in the middle. CDR3 length: 15 residues. Germline values: CDR1 SGHRS, CDR2 YFSETQ. The CDR3 reads CASSLGFRENSPLHF. CDR3 sequence (DNA): TGCGCCAGCAGCTTGGGATTTCGGGAGAATTCACCCCTCCACTTT.

Ten or more counts support this clone. V usage is TRBV2 and J usage is TRBJ1-4, with D hard to call. V lost 4 bases, J lost 2 bases, and 8 bases lay in between. The CDR3 extends over 14 amino acids. The germline V gene encodes CDR1 SNHLY and CDR2 FYNNEI. The CDR3 protein is CASSVRVTNEKLFF. CDR3 coding DNA: TGTGCCAGCAGTGTTCGGGTGACTAATGAAAAACTGTTTTTT. The whole variable domain, remainder taken from reference TRBV2 and TRBJ1-4, is EPEVTQTPSHQVTQMGQEVILRCVPISNHLYFYWYRQILGQKVEFLVSFYNNEISEKSEIFDDQFSVERPDGSNFTLKIRSTKLEDSAMYFCASSVRVTNEKLFFGSGTQLSVL.

This clone was observed at least ten times. The V and J genes are TRBV6-5 and TRBJ1-4; 7 bases align to TRBD1. The CDR3 loop spans 15 amino acids. Germline trimming cut 0 bases from V and 8 bases from J; bases unmatched to any gene: 6. Per the germline V gene, CDR1 is MNHEY and CDR2 is SVGAGI. In nucleotides, the CDR3 is TGTGCCAGCAGTTACTCGACAGGGAGGTACGAAAAACTGTTTTTT. Translation: CASSYSTGRYEKLFF.

The sample holds many counts of this clone. The V gene is TRBV5-1, the J gene TRBJ2-3; D remains unclear. Trimming removed 0 bases from V and 0 bases from J, with 11 bases in between. From germline, CDR1 is SGHRS and CDR2 YFSETQ. The CDR3 is made up of 16 amino acids. This chain's CDR3 is CASSLAGAGSTDTQYF. The CDR3 DNA reads TGCGCCAGCAGCTTGGCCGGTGCAGGTAGCACAGATACGCAGTATTTT.

The table lists this clone with many counts. CDR3 coding DNA: TGCGCCAGCAGCCAAGAGTTCGGAGGGAGCACAGATACGCAGTATTTT. It specifies CASSQEFGGSTDTQYF. The rearrangement uses TRBV4-1 and TRBJ2-3; maybe TRBD2 (6 bases). The CDR3 is made up of 16 amino acids. CDR1 and CDR2 (germline): MGHRA, YSYEKL. Trimming shortened V by 0 bases and J by 0 bases, and 10 bases separated the two germline ends.

This clone was found many times. The V gene is TRBV5-1, the J gene TRBJ2-7; 8 bases fit TRBD2. Germline V gives CDR1 SGHRS, CDR2 YFSETQ. Germline trimming cut 4 bases from V and 7 bases from J; bases unmatched to any gene: 16. The CDR3 runs to 16 residues. Here the CDR3 DNA reads TGCGCCAGCAGCAGGACCCTTAGCGGGGTATCTCCTGAGCAGTACTTC. Amino acid sequence: CASSRTLSGVSPEQYF.

This clone was recorded at least ten times. The chain combines TRBV6-5 with TRBJ2-3, with D possibly matching TRBD2 (7 bases). Trimming cost V 6 bases and J 5 bases, with 18 bases left between them. CDR1 is MNHEY and CDR2 is SVGAGI in the germline V gene. CDR3 length: 15 amino acids. The CDR3 DNA follows: TGTGCCAGCAGCTTTGTGGGGGGGCGGGAAGATACGCAGTATTTT. Amino acid sequence: CASSFVGGREDTQYF.

This clone appeared many times. The chain couples TRBV7-3 to TRBJ1-1, with D hard to call. Germline assignment: CDR1 SGHTA and CDR2 FQGTGA. Trimming shortened V by 2 bases and J by 2 bases, and 15 bases separated the two germline ends. The CDR3 has 16 residues. CDR3 coding DNA: TGTGCCAGCAGCTTAGGGCGGGCCGGGGTTAACACTGAAGCTTTCTTT. It specifies CASSLGRAGVNTEAFF.

At least ten counts were recorded for this clone. The chain carries TRBV9 and TRBJ2-7, with TRBD1 matching 7 bases. After removal of 1 base from V and 1 base from J, the junction contained 2 bases not matched to a gene. In germline, CDR1 is SGDLS, CDR2 YYNGEE. The CDR3 has 14 amino acids. CDR3 in amino acids: CASSVTGDSYEQYF. The CDR3 region has the DNA TGTGCCAGCAGCGTAACAGGGGATTCCTACGAGCAGTACTTC.

This clone showed up many times. The chain has TRBV27 and TRBJ2-5, with D possibly matching TRBD2 (6 bases). CDR1 is MNHEY and CDR2 is SMNVEV in the germline V gene (reference sequence). Trimming cost V 5 bases and J 8 bases, with 12 bases left between them. This CDR3 has 12 residues. CDR3 amino acids: CASSGVGGTQYF. CDR3 sequence (DNA): TGTGCCAGCAGTGGGGTGGGGGGAACCCAGTACTTC.

This clone was counted ten times or more. This chain connects TRBV29-1 to TRBJ2-7, with 8 bases matching TRBD1. This CDR3 region has 13 residues. Looked up from germline, CDR1 is SQVTM and CDR2 is ANQGSEA. The V gene end was trimmed by 8 bases and the J gene end by 3 bases; junction bases not matched to a gene: 9. CDR3 in DNA: TGCAGCACCTCAACTACAGGGGGCTACGAGCAGTACTTC. Translating gives CSTSTTGGYEQYF.

This clone was counted ten times or more. The chain joins TRBV27 to TRBJ2-2, with a possible D match to TRBD2 (6 bases). V was pared by 6 bases and J by 5 bases, with 13 bases between. This CDR3 contains 14 residues. From germline, CDR1 is MNHEY and CDR2 SMNVEV (reference sequence). CDR3 DNA sequence: TGTGCCAGCAGACGACTAGGGCTTACCGGGGAGCTGTTTTTT. Protein product: CASRRLGLTGELFF.

The sample holds many counts of this clone. The J gene is TRBJ2-1, the V gene TRBV27, with TRBD1 identical over 8 bases. CDR3 length: 14 amino acids. Germline V CDR1 and CDR2: MNHEY, SMNVEV (reference sequence). Trimming took 9 bases from V and 6 from J; bases not matched to a gene: 10. CDR3: CASRQGFPGNEQFF. The CDR3 coding sequence is TGTGCCAGTAGACAGGGGTTCCCCGGCAATGAGCAGTTCTTC.

This chain connects TRBV19 to TRBJ2-5; 10 bases align to TRBD2. The J call could be wrong; TRBJ2-7 is a better fit for the DNA end. Germline V gene sequence: CDR1 LNHDA, CDR2 SQIVND (reference sequence). The CDR3 sequence is 17 residues long. The CDR3 here is CAGGGFGLAGGRYEQYF. The CDR3 nucleotides are TGTGCCGGAGGGGGGTTTGGCTTAGCGGGGGGTAGGTACGAGCAGTACTTC.

This clone was recorded at least ten times. The chain combines TRBV4-2 with TRBJ1-2; the match to TRBD1 covers 8 bases. V trimming: 0 bases; J trimming: 5 bases; junction bases outside the gene matches: 8. Germline lookup yields CDR1 LGHNA and CDR2 YNFKEQ. The CDR3 loop spans 16 amino acids. This chain's CDR3 is CASSQDLGTGHYGYTF. CDR3 bases: TGTGCCAGCAGCCAAGACCTGGGGACAGGTCATTATGGCTACACCTTC.

This clone appeared many times. V is TRBV6-5 and J is TRBJ2-2, with D maybe TRBD2 (7 bases). The CDR3 runs to 15 residues. In germline, CDR1 is MNHEY, CDR2 SVGAGI. V was shortened by 7 bases and J by 3 bases, with 15 bases between the two germline ends. In DNA, the CDR3 is TGTGCCAGCACCCGGGGGGCAGGCCACACCGGGGAGCTGTTTTTT. Amino acid sequence: CASTRGAGHTGELFF.

This clone came up many times. This chain joins TRBV28 and TRBJ2-7; weak D call: TRBD1 (5 bases). Germline assignment: CDR1 MDHEN and CDR2 SYDVKM. CDR3 length equals 14 residues. V gave up 5 bases and J gave up 4 bases, with 15 bases separating them. CDR3 amino acids: CASSLTGAQYEQYF. In DNA, the CDR3 is TGTGCCAGCAGTCTTACAGGAGCCCAGTACGAGCAGTACTTC. Filled out from reference TRBV28 and TRBJ2-7, the complete variable domain reads DVKVTQSSRYLVKRTGEKVFLECVQDMDHENMFWYRQDPGLGLRLIYFSYDVKMKEKGDIPEGYSVSREKKERFSLILESASTNQTSMYLCASSLTGAQYEQYFGPGTRLTVT.

This clone was seen at least ten times. The V call is TRBV28, the J call TRBJ1-1; D is perhaps TRBD1 (6 bases). The V and J ends lost 11 bases and 4 bases respectively, with 17 bases between them. The CDR3 contains 13 residues. Germline V gene sequence: CDR1 MDHEN, CDR2 SYDVKM. The CDR3 coding sequence is TGTGCCGCAATGAAACAGGGCGGCACTGAAGCTTTCTTT. Protein: CAAMKQGGTEAFF.